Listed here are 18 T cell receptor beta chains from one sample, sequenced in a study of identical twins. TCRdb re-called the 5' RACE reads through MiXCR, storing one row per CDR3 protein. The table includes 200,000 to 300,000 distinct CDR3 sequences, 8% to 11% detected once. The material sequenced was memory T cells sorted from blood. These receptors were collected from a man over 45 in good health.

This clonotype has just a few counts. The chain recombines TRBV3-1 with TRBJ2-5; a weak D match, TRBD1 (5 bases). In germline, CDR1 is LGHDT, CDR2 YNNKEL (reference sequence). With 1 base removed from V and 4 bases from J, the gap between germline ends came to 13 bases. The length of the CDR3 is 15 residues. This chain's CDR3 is CASSQVYTGGETQYF. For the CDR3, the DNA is TGTGCCAGCAGCCAAGTGTATACAGGCGGAGAGACCCAGTACTTC.

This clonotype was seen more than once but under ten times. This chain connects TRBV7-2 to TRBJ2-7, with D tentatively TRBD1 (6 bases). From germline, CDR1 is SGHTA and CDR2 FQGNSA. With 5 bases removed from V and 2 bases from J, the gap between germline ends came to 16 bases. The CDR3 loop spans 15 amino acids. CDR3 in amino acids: CASSPWTEGAYEQYF. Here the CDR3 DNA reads TGTGCCAGCAGCCCTTGGACAGAGGGGGCCTACGAGCAGTACTTC.

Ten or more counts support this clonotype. The CDR3 DNA reads TGTGCCAGCAGTCCTACCAGCATCTCCTACGAGCAGTACTTC. Its translation is CASSPTSISYEQYF. The rearrangement joins TRBV12-3 or TRBV12-4 to TRBJ2-7; D remains ambiguous. With 5 bases removed from V and 0 bases from J, the gap between germline ends came to 11 bases. The CDR3 totals 14 residues.

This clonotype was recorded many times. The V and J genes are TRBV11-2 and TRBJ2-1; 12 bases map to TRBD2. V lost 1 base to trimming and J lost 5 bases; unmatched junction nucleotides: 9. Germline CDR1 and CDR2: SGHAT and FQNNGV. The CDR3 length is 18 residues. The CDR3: CASSLVMTSGSRHNEQFF. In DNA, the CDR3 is TGTGCCAGCAGCTTAGTCATGACTAGCGGGAGTAGGCACAATGAGCAGTTCTTC. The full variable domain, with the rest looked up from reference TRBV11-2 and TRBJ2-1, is EAGVAQSPRYKIIEKRQSVAFWCNPISGHATLYWYQQILGQGPKLLIQFQNNGVVDDSQLPKDRFSAERLKGVDSTLKIQPAKLEDSAVYLCASSLVMTSGSRHNEQFFGPGTRLTVL.

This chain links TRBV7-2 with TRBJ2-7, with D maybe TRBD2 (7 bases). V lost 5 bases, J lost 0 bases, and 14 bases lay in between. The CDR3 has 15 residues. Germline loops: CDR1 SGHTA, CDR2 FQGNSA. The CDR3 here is CASSPSGGLSYEQYF. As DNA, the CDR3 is TGTGCCAGCAGCCCATCGGGGGGCCTCTCCTACGAGCAGTACTTC.

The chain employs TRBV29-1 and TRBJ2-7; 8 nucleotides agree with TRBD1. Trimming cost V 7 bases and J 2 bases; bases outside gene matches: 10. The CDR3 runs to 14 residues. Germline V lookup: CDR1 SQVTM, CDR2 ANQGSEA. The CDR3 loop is CSAWDRRTTYEQYF. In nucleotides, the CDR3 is TGCAGCGCTTGGGACAGGCGCACTACCTACGAGCAGTACTTC.

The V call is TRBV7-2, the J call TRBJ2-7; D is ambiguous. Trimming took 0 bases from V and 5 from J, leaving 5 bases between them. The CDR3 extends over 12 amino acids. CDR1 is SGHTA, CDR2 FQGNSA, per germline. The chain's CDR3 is CASSLAFHEQYF. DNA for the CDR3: TGTGCCAGCAGCTTAGCGTTCCACGAGCAGTACTTC. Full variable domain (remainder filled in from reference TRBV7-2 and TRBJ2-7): GAGVSQSPSNKVTEKGKDVELRCDPISGHTALYWYRQSLGQGLEFLIYFQGNSAPDKSGLPSDRFSAERTGGSVSTLTIQRTQQEDSAVYLCASSLAFHEQYFGPGTRLTVT.

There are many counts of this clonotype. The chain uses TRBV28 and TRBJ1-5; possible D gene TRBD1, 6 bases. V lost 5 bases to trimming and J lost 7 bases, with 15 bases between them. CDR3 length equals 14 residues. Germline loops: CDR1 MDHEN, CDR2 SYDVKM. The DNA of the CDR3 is TGTGCCAGCAGTGCCGGACAGAGAGGACAGCCCCAGCATTTT. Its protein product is CASSAGQRGQPQHF. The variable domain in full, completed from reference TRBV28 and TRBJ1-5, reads DVKVTQSSRYLVKRTGEKVFLECVQDMDHENMFWYRQDPGLGLRLIYFSYDVKMKEKGDIPEGYSVSREKKERFSLILESASTNQTSMYLCASSAGQRGQPQHFGDGTRLSIL.

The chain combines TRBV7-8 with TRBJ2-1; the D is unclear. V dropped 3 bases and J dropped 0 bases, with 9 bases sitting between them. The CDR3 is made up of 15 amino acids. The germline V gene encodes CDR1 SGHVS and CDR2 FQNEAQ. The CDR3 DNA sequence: TGTGCCAGCAGCTTTGGGCTGGCCTCCTACAATGAGCAGTTCTTC. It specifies CASSFGLASYNEQFF.

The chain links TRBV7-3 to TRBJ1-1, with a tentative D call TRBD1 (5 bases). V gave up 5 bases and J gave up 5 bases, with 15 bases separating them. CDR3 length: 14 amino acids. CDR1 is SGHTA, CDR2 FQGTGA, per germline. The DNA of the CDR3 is TGTGCCAGCAGCCCCGGGCGTGGGGGGACTGAAGCTTTCTTT. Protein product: CASSPGRGGTEAFF.

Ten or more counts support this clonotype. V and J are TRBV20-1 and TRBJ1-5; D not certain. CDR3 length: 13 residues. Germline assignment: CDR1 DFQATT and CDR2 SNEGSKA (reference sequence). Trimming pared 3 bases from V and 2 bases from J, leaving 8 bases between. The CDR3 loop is CSARRPRNQPQHF. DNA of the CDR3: TGCAGTGCTAGGAGACCCCGCAATCAGCCCCAGCATTTT.

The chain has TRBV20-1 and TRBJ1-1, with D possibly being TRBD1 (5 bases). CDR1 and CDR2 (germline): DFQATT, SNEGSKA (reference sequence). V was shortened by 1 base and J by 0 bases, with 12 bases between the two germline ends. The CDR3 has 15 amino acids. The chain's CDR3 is CSARVWGPVNTEAFF. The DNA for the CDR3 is TGCAGTGCTAGAGTTTGGGGACCAGTGAACACTGAAGCTTTCTTT.

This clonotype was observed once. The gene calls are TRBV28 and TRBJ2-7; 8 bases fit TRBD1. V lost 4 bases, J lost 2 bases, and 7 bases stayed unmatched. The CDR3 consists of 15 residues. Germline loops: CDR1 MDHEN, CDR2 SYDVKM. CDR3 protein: CASSYQGARTYEQYF. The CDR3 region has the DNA TGTGCCAGCAGTTACCAGGGGGCGCGGACCTACGAGCAGTACTTC.

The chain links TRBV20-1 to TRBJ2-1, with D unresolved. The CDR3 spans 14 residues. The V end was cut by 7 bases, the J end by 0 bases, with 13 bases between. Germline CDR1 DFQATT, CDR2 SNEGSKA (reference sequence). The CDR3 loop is CSVEVGSSYNEQFF. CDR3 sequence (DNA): TGCAGTGTGGAAGTGGGCAGCTCCTACAATGAGCAGTTCTTC.

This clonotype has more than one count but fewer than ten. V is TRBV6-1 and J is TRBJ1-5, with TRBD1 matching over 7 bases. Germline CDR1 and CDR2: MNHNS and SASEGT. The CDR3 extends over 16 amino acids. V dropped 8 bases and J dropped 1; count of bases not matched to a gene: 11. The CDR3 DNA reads TGTGCCAGCGGGAGAGACAGGGTGAGAAGCAATCAGCCCCAGCATTTT. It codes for CASGRDRVRSNQPQHF.

The CDR3 DNA reads TGTGCCAGCAGCCTGAGAACCGGGACAGGGTTTTACGAGCAGTACTTC. It translates to CASSLRTGTGFYEQYF. The chain couples TRBV3-1 to TRBJ2-7, with 9 positions matching TRBD1. This CDR3 region has 16 residues. Per the germline V gene, CDR1 is LGHDT and CDR2 is YNNKEL (reference sequence). V lost 4 bases, J lost 4 bases, and 11 bases stayed unmatched.

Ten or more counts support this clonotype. Here the CDR3 reads CSARDGLQGALPGELFF. DNA of the CDR3: TGCAGTGCTAGAGATGGTTTACAGGGGGCCCTCCCCGGGGAGCTGTTTTTT. The V call is TRBV20-1, the J call TRBJ2-2; the match to TRBD1 covers 9 bases. Trimming at V came to 0 bases and at J to 6 bases, leaving 11 bases not matched to a gene. The CDR3 length is 17 residues. CDR1 is DFQATT, CDR2 SNEGSKA, per germline (reference sequence).

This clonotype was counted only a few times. The CDR3 sequence is CSASGLANSYEQYF. CDR3 DNA: TGCAGTGCTTCCGGACTAGCGAACTCCTACGAGCAGTACTTC. This chain joins TRBV20-1 and TRBJ2-7, with 9 bases matching TRBD2. This CDR3 spans 14 amino acids. CDR1 is DFQATT, CDR2 SNEGSKA, per germline (reference sequence). The V gene end was trimmed by 5 bases and the J gene end by 0 bases; junction bases not matched to a gene: 5.